The subject of this entry is one TCR beta chain. This clonotype was found a few times. The antigen it recognizes is unknown. Nothing much larger sits one base from this clone, and base qualities are not available. This sample is drawn from a study of regulatory T cells in long-lasting Graves disease (dated by TCRdb to the early 2020s). As for the study more broadly: Patients with newly diagnosed Graves' disease had been on antithyroid drugs for under 3 months. Peripheral blood TCR sequencing and RNA sequencing compared persistent Graves' disease patients with newly diagnosed Graves' disease patients. The study took place in China and was registered as a clinical trial. A total of some 35 samples underwent TCR sequencing, from roughly 13 patients with persistent Graves' disease and 20 or so patients with newly diagnosed Graves' disease.

The sample's time point label, decoded: newly diagnosed GD, antithyroid drugs for less than 3 months. For both TCR sequencing and RNA sequencing, RNA was extracted from PBMCs using TRIzol. The diagnosis of Graves' disease was made according to American Thyroid Association guidelines. Patients for the study were recruited at an endocrinology department in Xi'an, China. From each patient, nine milliliters of peripheral blood was collected into an EDTA anticoagulant tube. PBMCs were isolated by Ficoll Paque Plus density gradient separation without further T cell sorting. An Agilent 2100 Bioanalyzer and agarose gel were used to assess RNA quality, and a NanoDrop 2000 was used to measure RNA concentration. Here is what the overall study found, with its caveats: Persistent patients shared more public clonotypes among themselves (around 2,700) than newly diagnosed patients did (more than 850). Sequencing and analysis were limited to the TCR beta chain. TRBV28, TRBJ1-2 and TRBJ2-5 were preferentially used in persistent disease, while TRBV20-1 and TRBJ2-1 were favored in newly diagnosed disease. Only peripheral blood was studied, because thyroid tissue, the primary lesion, was inaccessible. Compared with newly diagnosed patients, patients with persistent Graves' disease had lower TCR Shannon entropy and fewer highly expanded clones, which suggests clonal expansion. The small sample size was acknowledged by the authors as a limitation that may reduce accuracy.

Library method: multiplex PCR. The sample was run on an Illumina HiSeq 4000. To build TCR beta libraries, CDR3 regions were amplified by Arm-PCR using iRepertoire HTBI primers. Gel purification was performed on PCR products prior to sequencing. The authors' pipeline ran thus. Across samples, about 64 TRBV and 15 or so TRBJ segments were identified and used for gene usage analysis of CDR3 amino acid clonotypes. COPE and FqMerger were used to merge filtered high-quality paired reads into contigs. BLAST was used to align contigs to IMGT TRBV, TRBD and TRBJ reference genes, with CDR3 defined following IMGT. Highly expanded clones were defined as clonotypes with a frequency above 0.1%. Repertoire diversity was measured by Shannon entropy, and V-J evenness by the Gini coefficient. A clonotype found in more than one individual was treated as public. The public reads were reanalyzed by TCRdb: fastp trimming at Q25, MiXCR alignment, in-frame beta chains only. One record per CDR3 amino acid sequence lists the most common genes and DNA. Clone size and V and J calls follow TCRdb, not the original study. For this sample there are roughly 560,000 distinct CDR3 sequences; around 15% appear just once. The ten largest clones represent 20% to 25% of the sample.

From the germline V gene, CDR1 is KGHDR and CDR2 is SFDVKD. V and J lose 3 bases and 0 bases, and a span of 10 bases separates them. Spanning cysteine to phenylalanine, the CDR3 consists of 16 amino acids. Just the 48-base CDR3 DNA is kept, in frame starting at base 1. In addition, the sample was reused for a study of T cells in Graves' hyperthyroidism and ophthalmopathy. As the second study states: A patient counted as having stable Graves' hyperthyroidism if no progression to ophthalmopathy occurred over 18 months of follow-up. Hyperthyroidism patients were newly diagnosed, had a disease duration of under 2 months, and were aged 18 to 65 years. The study excluded patients with uncontrolled infections, other autoimmune diseases, pregnancy or lactation. Clinical symptoms, serum thyroxine and TRAb, thyroid ultrasound, and orbital computed tomography formed the basis for the diagnoses. The TCR CDR3 was subjected to a first round of RT-PCR using the HTBI primer set and the Qiagen OneStep RT-PCR kit. Most expanded thyroid clonotypes (frequency above 0.001) were also detected in blood, a finding suggesting that blood repertoires may reflect thyroid immune responses. A model built on a 13 V-J signature distinguished ophthalmopathy from stable hyperthyroidism, reaching around 88% sensitivity and around 81% specificity in cross-validation and 80%/75% in testing. In validation, the model predicted progression to ophthalmopathy a median of 6.5 months before onset, with 65% to 71% sensitivity and about 72% specificity. TCR V-J signatures able to tell the groups apart were searched for in a discovery cohort of 95 or so patients, of whom more than 40 had Graves' ophthalmopathy and about 60 had stable Graves' hyperthyroidism. Prospective prediction of ophthalmopathy was tested in an independent validation cohort of some 20 hyperthyroidism patients and around 16 patients who later progressed to ophthalmopathy. For training and testing, the 80 to 100 patients in the discovery cohort were randomly divided in a 7:3 ratio. Thyroid tissue and blood T-cell repertoires from six Graves' hyperthyroidism patients were also compared in the study. After sampling, hyperthyroidism patients received methimazole starting at 30 mg daily, and ophthalmopathy patients received high-dose intravenous methylprednisolone. A second multiplex PCR round built the libraries, followed by size selection and purification. Paired-end sequencing of the libraries was performed with 100 bp reads on an Illumina HiSeq2000. SOAPnuke was used to process the raw data, removing reads that contained adapters or uncalled bases, had a mean Phred below 15, or lacked an exact match to the constant primer or identifier. COPE v1.2.5 was used to merge the high-quality paired reads, and each unique nucleotide sequence was defined as a clonotype. MiTCR v1.1 was used to align clonotypes to the IMGT TRBV, TRBD and TRBJ reference segments. The analysis included only V-J combinations with a frequency above 0.0001, which together covered 98% to 99.2% of the repertoires. The TCS score was defined as F50 (clonal expansion) divided by E x V (chaos), with BLOSUM62-based TCRdist calculated between CDR3 peptides within each V-J. Welch's t-statistics and random forest reduced around 510 V-J features to 10 to 15, which were used in a naive Bayes classifier (R e1071). Sample size was not statistically predetermined, and investigators were not blinded to group allocation. The paper reports TCR Vbeta CDR3 sequencing of more than 120 peripheral blood samples: 43 ophthalmopathy, fewer than 80 hyperthyroidism and approximately 17 progressor patients.

The chain is made from TRBV24-1 and TRBJ2-2, with TRBD2 tentatively as D gene (6 bases match). This TCR was sampled from a woman aged 35-60 years with Graves disease. Donor details come from another sample of the same person, matched by shared clones. This specimen consisted of peripheral blood mononuclear cells (PBMCs), obtained at new diagnosis, from a patient treated with antithyroid drugs. The CDR3 amino acid sequence is: CATSDGEATNTGELFF. Here is the DNA: TGTGCCACCAGTGATGGGGAGGCCACGAACACCGGGGAGCTGTTTTTT.